Listed here is a single T cell receptor beta chain. Its antigen target is currently unknown. Per-nucleotide qualities are absent, and no much larger clonotype sits a single base away. Donors were healthy HIV-negative adults with no recently reported acute infections or vaccinations. Only Caucasian adults living in Nashville, Tennessee, USA were represented among the donors. Magnetic negative selection was used to enrich CD4+ T cells, after which naive cells were positively selected on CD45RA and the negative fraction became the memory subset. Blood was obtained by leukapheresis, after which PBMCs were separated by Ficoll-Histopaque density gradient centrifugation and cryopreserved in liquid nitrogen vapor phase. Analytical flow cytometry was used to check the purity and quantity of each magnetically sorted T cell population. Each sorted fraction had its genomic DNA isolated and then quantified by UV absorbance on a Nanodrop 2000c.

The data were taken from a study of shared clonotypes between healthy human individuals (dated by TCRdb to the early 2020s). Some background on the complete study: A few men and a couple of women, aged 18 to 49 years, made up the cohort. To increase sequencing depth and limit assay-specific biases, TCR repertoire library preparation and sequencing were carried out by different laboratories using diverse techniques. Per donor, leukapheresis produced somewhere between about 0.9 and 9.5 billion PBMCs. To estimate repertoire size and how much clonotypes are shared between individuals, the study performed deep sequencing of blood TCR repertoires from five healthy adults. Per donor, three plates each were used for CD4 naive and CD4 memory, two for CD8 naive, and one for CD8 memory. Results the study describes overall, beyond this receptor: When a handful of donors were compared, the shared fraction of clonotypes was about 5% for naive CD4, around 3.5% for naive CD8, 2.3% for memory CD4, and 0.4% for memory CD8. The genetic and exposure-history diversity represented was limited by the small number of donors. Rarefaction of sorted-subset datasets indicated incomplete sequencing despite the large sequencing depth. Naive subsets generally had larger estimated clonotype richness than memory subsets did. Compared with non-shared clonotypes, clonotypes shared by all four sorted-subset donors had higher generation probabilities. Based on pairwise subsampling, the degree of clonotype sharing among donors was expected to be affected by sequencing depth. Sampling was restricted to blood, and TCR repertoires in tissue are likely to differ from TCR repertoires in blood.

Based on the germline V gene, the CDR1 and CDR2 sequences are KGHSH and LQKENI. The CDR3 starts with the cysteine, ends with the phenylalanine, and has 19 residues. The retained sequence is limited to the CDR3, 57 bases, with the frame set at the first base. Clipping removes 2 bases from V and 3 bases from J, with 16 as the unmatched junction base count. Using the deep immunoSEQ assay, multiplex PCR amplified TCR CDR3 regions from genomic DNA. Extracted genomic DNA from each cell subset was spread evenly across all wells of several immunoSEQ 96-well plates, with each plate serving as a replicate. For sorted subsets, each replicate PCR was loaded with roughly 0.2 ug genomic DNA, equivalent to 30,000 or so T cell genomes. The purified libraries were quantified using a Qubit 3.0 fluorometer, sized with a Bioanalyzer 2100, and then quantified again using the KAPA Library Quantification kit. Every immunoSEQ 96-well plate was sequenced on a dedicated single-read 150-cycle Illumina NextSeq 550 flow cell. The authors' pipeline ran thus. The immunoSEQ output contained only junctional sequences without quality scores, so filtering could not match that applied to full-length reads. To assign V/J genes and CDR3, sequences were annotated against IMGT germline references using PyIR, a Python wrapper for IgBLAST v1.9. Any read was removed if the V/J assignment was weak (E-value above 1e-6), the CDR3 was missing, or the read contained stop codons, out-of-frame junctions, or ambiguous translated residues. V3J clonotypes were defined by identical inferred V gene, J gene, and CDR3 amino acid sequence. To compute the percentage overlap between repertoires, the number of shared unique clonotypes was divided by the size of the smaller repertoire. Richness of each repertoire was evaluated using RTK rarefaction, the Chao1 estimator, and Recon v2.1 estimates of unobserved clonotypes. For all TCRbeta clonotypes obtained by the gDNA method from several donors, generation probabilities were computed with OLGA. TCRdb took over this immuneACCESS table, retaining in-frame rearrangements with V and J assigned. Such tables are incomplete; in checked studies, under half of the missing clones stem from an unresolved V gene, and the remainder is unexplained. The V and J calls and clone size come from that table; D and trimming were worked out from the DNA. Here the sample has 500,000 or so clones; approximately 94% occur a single time. The top ten clonotypes cover 0.055% to 0.075% of the sample.

The source is a woman aged 25 to 39 in good health. Sequencing was done on a sample of naive CD4+ T cells sorted from blood. Sample cell subset or site, as interpreted from the label and publication: CD45RA+ positively selected. This chain joins TRBV18 to TRBJ2-7; the central 10 bases match TRBD2. The nucleotide sequence reads TGTGCCAGCTCACCATATTTAGCGGGAGGCCAAGGCAAGAGCTACGAGCAGTACTTC. This encodes CASSPYLAGGQGKSYEQYF.